The clone carrying this T cell receptor (beta chain) was counted a few times. Its antigen is not known. The sample belongs to a study of blood T cells in healthy people across ages. Study results and limitations: As naive T cell percentage varied, TCR beta diversity correlated strongly with it.

CDR1 SGHRS and CDR2 YFSETQ come from the germline V gene. With V trimmed by 6 bases and J by 9 bases, 9 bases remained unmatched. This CDR3 comprises 15 residues. Per sample, no less than 5.5 micrograms of total RNA were extracted. A sample-barcoded 5' primer and a J-beta primer mix were used in a second PCR of roughly 6 to 11 cycles. TCRdb called the 5' RACE reads again in MiXCR, with one record for every CDR3 protein. The table lists 700,000 or so distinct CDR3 sequences, around a fifth of them singletons. This TCR derives from a man aged 65-85 years in good health. What was sequenced was blood. The V gene is TRBV5-1, the J gene TRBJ2-1; 13 bases fit TRBD2. CDR3 nucleotides: TGCGCCAGCAATTGGGGACTAGCGGGATCTAGTGAGCAGTTCTTC. It yields the protein CASNWGLAGSSEQFF.